This T cell receptor (beta chain) was sequenced for a study of blood T cell repertoires in COVID-19. Study in general: Spain, Italy and the United States supplied samples that represented acute and convalescent COVID-19.

J was trimmed by 1 base and V by 6 bases; bases with no gene match: 2. Looked up from germline, CDR1 is MNHEY and CDR2 is SVGAGI. There are 14 residues in the CDR3. Produced via immunoSEQ multiplex PCR; TCRdb's table is partial and in-frame only. This sample yields 30,000 or so clones, of which roughly 82% are seen a single time; about two fifths belongs to the top ten. The sequence came from a man older than 75 with active or convalescent COVID-19. Material: peripheral blood. The V gene is TRBV6-5, the J gene TRBJ2-3; 9 nucleotides agree with TRBD1. The CDR3 DNA follows: TGTGCCAGCAGGTACAGGGGGCGCACAGATACGCAGTATTTT. Protein product: CASRYRGRTDTQYF.